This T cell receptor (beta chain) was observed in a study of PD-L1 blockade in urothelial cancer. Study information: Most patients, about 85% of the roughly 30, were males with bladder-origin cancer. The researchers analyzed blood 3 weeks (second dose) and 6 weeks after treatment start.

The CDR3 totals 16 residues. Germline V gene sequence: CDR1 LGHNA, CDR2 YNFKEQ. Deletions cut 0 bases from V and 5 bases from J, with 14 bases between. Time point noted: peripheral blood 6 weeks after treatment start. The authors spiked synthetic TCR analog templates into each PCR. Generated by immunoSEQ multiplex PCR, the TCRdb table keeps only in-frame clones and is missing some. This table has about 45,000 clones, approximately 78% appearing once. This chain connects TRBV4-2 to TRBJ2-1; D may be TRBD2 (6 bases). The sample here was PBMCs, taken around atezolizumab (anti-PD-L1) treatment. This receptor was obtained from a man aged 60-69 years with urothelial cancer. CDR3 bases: TGTGCCAGCAGCCAAGATAGGCTAGCGACGAACAATGAGCAGTTCTTC. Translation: CASSQDRLATNNEQFF.